This T cell receptor (beta chain) was identified in a study of T cells after yellow fever vaccination. As regards this clonotype: Its antigen remains unknown.

The CDR3 spans 17 residues. V shed 4 bases and J 4 bases; nucleotides not matched to a gene: 12. Per the germline V gene, CDR1 is MGHRA and CDR2 is YSYEKL. Study observations and caveats: The bulk population could contribute abundant contaminating clonotypes to FACS-sorted repertoires.

TCRdb re-derived calls from the 5' RACE reads in MiXCR, one entry per CDR3 protein. The data contain some 150,000 distinct CDR3 sequences, roughly 9% of them singletons. The chain uses TRBV4-1 and TRBJ2-2; 7 bases are a match to TRBD1. Sequenced here: CD8+ T cells sorted from PBMCs, sampled 45 days after the yellow fever booster vaccination. The clonotype was recovered from a man younger than 35 who received the YFV17D yellow fever vaccine. DNA of the CDR3: TGCGCCAGCAGCCGGATCCAGACAGGGATGAGCACCGGGGAGCTGTTTTTT. It codes for CASSRIQTGMSTGELFF.